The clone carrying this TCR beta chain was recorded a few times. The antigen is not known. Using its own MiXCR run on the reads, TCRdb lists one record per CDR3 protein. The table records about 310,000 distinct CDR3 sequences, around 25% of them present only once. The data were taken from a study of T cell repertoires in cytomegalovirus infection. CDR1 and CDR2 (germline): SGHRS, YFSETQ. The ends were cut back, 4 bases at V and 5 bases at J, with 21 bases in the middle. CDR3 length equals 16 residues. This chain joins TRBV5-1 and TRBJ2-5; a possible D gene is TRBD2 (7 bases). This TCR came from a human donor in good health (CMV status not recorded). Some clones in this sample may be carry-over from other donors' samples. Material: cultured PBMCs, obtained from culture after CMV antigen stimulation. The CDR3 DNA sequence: TGCGCCAGCAGCCAACCGTCCCAGGGAGGGGGGGAGACCCAGTACTTC. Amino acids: CASSQPSQGGGETQYF.